The clone carrying this T cell receptor (beta chain) has just a few counts. Trimming took 0 bases from V and 6 from J; bases not matched to a gene: 9. The CDR3 has 16 amino acids. The germline CDR1 and CDR2 sequences are GTSNPN and SVGIG (reference sequence). Sequencing used cDNA as its template, made by extracting RNA and reverse transcribing it. Some clones are missing from TCRdb's copy, which holds only in-frame ones; the method was immunoSEQ multiplex PCR. In the table there are approximately 140,000 clones, 47% of which are singletons. The data are from a study of CD8+ T cells in alopecia areata.

The sequence derives from a human donor with alopecia areata. Specimen: CD4+ T cells sorted from blood. This chain connects TRBV30 to TRBJ2-1, with 9 bases identical to TRBD2. The CDR3 protein is CAWSVGGLAGTNEQFF. The CDR3 DNA follows: TGTGCCTGGAGTGTAGGTGGGCTAGCGGGAACCAATGAGCAGTTCTTC.